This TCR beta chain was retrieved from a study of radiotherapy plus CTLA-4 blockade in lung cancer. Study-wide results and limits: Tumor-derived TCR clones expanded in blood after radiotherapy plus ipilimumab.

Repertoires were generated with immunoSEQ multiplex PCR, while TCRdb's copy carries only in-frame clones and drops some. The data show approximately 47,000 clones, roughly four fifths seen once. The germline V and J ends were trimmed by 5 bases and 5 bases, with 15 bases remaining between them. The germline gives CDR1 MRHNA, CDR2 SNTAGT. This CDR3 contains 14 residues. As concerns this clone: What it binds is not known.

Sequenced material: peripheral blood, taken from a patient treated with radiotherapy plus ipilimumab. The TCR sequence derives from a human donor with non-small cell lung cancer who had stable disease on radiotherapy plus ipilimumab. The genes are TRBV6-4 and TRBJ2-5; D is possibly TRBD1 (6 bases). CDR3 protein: CASSRDTEGETQYF. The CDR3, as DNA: TGTGCCAGCAGTCGGGACACCGAAGGGGAGACCCAGTACTTC.